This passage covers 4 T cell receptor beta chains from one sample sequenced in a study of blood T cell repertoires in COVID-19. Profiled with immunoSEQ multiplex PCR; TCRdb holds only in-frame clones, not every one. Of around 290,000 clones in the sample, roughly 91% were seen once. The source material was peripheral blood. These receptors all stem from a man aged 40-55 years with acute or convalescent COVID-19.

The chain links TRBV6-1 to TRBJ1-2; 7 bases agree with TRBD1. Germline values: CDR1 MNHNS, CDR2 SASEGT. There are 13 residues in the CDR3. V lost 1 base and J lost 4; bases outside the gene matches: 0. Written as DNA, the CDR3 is TGTGCCAGCAGTGAAGGGACAGGCTATGGCTACACCTTC. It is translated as CASSEGTGYGYTF.

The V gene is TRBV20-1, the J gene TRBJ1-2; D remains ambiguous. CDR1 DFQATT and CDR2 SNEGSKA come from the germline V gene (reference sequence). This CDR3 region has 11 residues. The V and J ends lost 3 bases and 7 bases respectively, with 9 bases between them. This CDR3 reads CSARLHSGYTF. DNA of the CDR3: TGCAGTGCTAGGCTTCATAGTGGCTACACCTTC.

CDR3 coding DNA: TGTGCCAGCAGCTTTCCCTCACAGGGGCAAGAGACCCAGTACTTC. This codes for CASSFPSQGQETQYF. This chain joins TRBV11-1 and TRBJ2-5, with 7 bases identical to TRBD1. The CDR3 is made up of 15 amino acids. V shed 3 bases, J shed 2 bases, and the junction held 6 bases outside the gene matches. Germline CDR1 SGHAT, CDR2 FQDESV (reference sequence). The whole variable domain, remainder taken from reference TRBV11-1 and TRBJ2-5, is EAEVAQSPRYKITEKSQAVAFWCDPISGHATLYWYRQILGQGPELLVQFQDESVVDDSQLPKDRFSAERLKGVDSTLKIQPAELGDSAMYLCASSFPSQGQETQYFGPGTRLLVL.

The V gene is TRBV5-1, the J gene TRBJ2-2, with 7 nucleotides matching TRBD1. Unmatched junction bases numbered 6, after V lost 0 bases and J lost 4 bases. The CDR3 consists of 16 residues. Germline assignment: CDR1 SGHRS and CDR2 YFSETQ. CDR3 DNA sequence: TGCGCCAGCAGCTTGGTTCGACAGGGCAGCACCGGGGAGCTGTTTTTT. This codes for CASSLVRQGSTGELFF.